These 20 T cell receptor beta chains originate from one sample sequenced in a study of blood T cell repertoires in COVID-19. The method was immunoSEQ multiplex PCR; TCRdb's version includes in-frame clones alone and lacks a portion of them. In the table there are about 160,000 clones, around 83% of which are singletons. The sample comprised PBMCs or T cells enriched from blood (not recorded which). The source is a woman in her forties or fifties in a cohort exposed to, infected with or recovered from COVID-19 (not recorded which).

This clone was recorded once. The chain employs TRBV13 and TRBJ2-3; a possible D gene is TRBD2 (5 bases). The V gene lost 2 bases and the J gene lost 6 bases, with 9 bases spanning the gap. Germline V gene sequence: CDR1 PRHDT, CDR2 FYEKMQ (reference sequence). The CDR3 sequence is 13 residues long. DNA of the CDR3: TGTGCCAGCAGCTTATCCGGGATCGATACGCAGTATTTT. It codes for CASSLSGIDTQYF.

This clone was seen just once. The gene calls are TRBV2 and TRBJ2-2; 7 bases are shared with TRBD1. V lost 5 bases, J lost 5 bases, and 8 bases stayed unmatched. The CDR3 loop spans 15 amino acids. Germline V gives CDR1 SNHLY, CDR2 FYNNEI. CDR3 amino acids: CASSPGTELTGELFF. The CDR3 DNA is TGTGCCAGCAGTCCCGGGACAGAGTTAACCGGGGAGCTGTTTTTT. The whole variable domain, remainder taken from reference TRBV2 and TRBJ2-2, is EPEVTQTPSHQVTQMGQEVILRCVPISNHLYFYWYRQILGQKVEFLVSFYNNEISEKSEIFDDQFSVERPDGSNFTLKIRSTKLEDSAMYFCASSPGTELTGELFFGEGSRLTVL.

V gene TRBV28 combines with J gene TRBJ2-3, with TRBD2 matching over 9 bases. The CDR3 covers 17 residues. In germline, CDR1 is MDHEN, CDR2 SYDVKM. V trimming: 4 bases; J trimming: 7 bases; junction bases outside the gene matches: 15. The DNA of the CDR3 is TGTGCCAGCAGTTCCTCATACTTTGCGGGGGGGGTAAATACGCAGTATTTT. It translates to CASSSSYFAGGVNTQYF.

This clone was recorded only once. The chain employs TRBV20-1 and TRBJ2-1; D not resolved. CDR3 length: 11 residues. The V end was cut by 3 bases, the J end by 7 bases, with 7 bases between. The V gene's germline CDR1 is DFQATT and CDR2 SNEGSKA (reference sequence). CDR3 protein: CSASWANEQFF. The DNA for the CDR3 is TGCAGTGCTAGCTGGGCGAATGAGCAGTTCTTC.

The chain uses TRBV2 and TRBJ2-5, with D perhaps TRBD2 (6 bases). CDR1 is SNHLY and CDR2 is FYNNEI in the germline V gene. The CDR3 is 17 amino acids. V lost 1 base and J lost 1, with 16 bases in between. The CDR3 sequence is CASSEDPQRAFQETQYF. The CDR3 DNA sequence: TGTGCCAGCAGTGAAGACCCGCAGCGGGCATTCCAAGAGACCCAGTACTTC.

This clone was observed a handful of times. The chain is built from TRBV6-2 or TRBV6-3 and TRBJ1-2, with D possibly matching TRBD1 (6 bases). V was clipped by 2 bases and J by 8 bases, with 15 bases between them. The germline CDR1 and CDR2 sequences are MNHEY and SVGEGT. The CDR3 totals 14 residues. For the CDR3, the DNA is TGTGCCAGCAGTTACGCAGGGGTTAGAGGGGGCTACACCTTC. Its protein is CASSYAGVRGGYTF.

This chain joins TRBV30 and TRBJ2-5, with a possible D match to TRBD1 (6 bases). The CDR3 contains 16 residues. V lost 0 bases, J lost 1 base, and 15 bases lay in between. CDR1 and CDR2 from the germline V gene are GTSNPN and SVGIG (reference sequence). The CDR3 region has the DNA TGTGCCTGGAGTGTACTCGACAGGTCCCCCCAAGAGACCCAGTACTTC. This sequence encodes CAWSVLDRSPQETQYF.

This chain links TRBV5-1 with TRBJ2-5; tentative D call: TRBD1 (6 bases). Germline V CDR1 and CDR2: SGHRS, YFSETQ. CDR3 size: 13 residues. V lost 2 bases and J 5 bases, leaving 10 bases between the germline ends. The CDR3: CASSLGGDETQYF. The CDR3, as DNA: TGCGCCAGCAGCTTAGGGGGAGATGAGACCCAGTACTTC. The entire variable domain, with the rest obtained from reference TRBV5-1 and TRBJ2-5, is as follows: KAGVTQTPRYLIKTRGQQVTLSCSPISGHRSVSWYQQTPGQGLQFLFEYFSETQRNKGNFPGRFSGRQFSNSRSEMNVSTLELGDSALYLCASSLGGDETQYFGPGTRLLVL.

This clone appeared a single time. This chain connects TRBV24-1 to TRBJ1-2; D remains unclear. This CDR3 is 14 amino acids long. The germline V gene encodes CDR1 KGHDR and CDR2 SFDVKD. V was clipped by 3 bases and J by 7 bases, with 14 bases between them. Written as DNA, the CDR3 is TGTGCCACCAGTGATAGGCAGCGGTGGGGTGGCTACACCTTC. It encodes CATSDRQRWGGYTF.

J is TRBJ1-4 and V is TRBV4-1; maybe TRBD1 (6 bases). With 4 bases removed from V and 4 bases from J, the gap between germline ends came to 13 bases. The germline V gene encodes CDR1 MGHRA and CDR2 YSYEKL. The CDR3 covers 15 residues. This chain's CDR3 is CASSPDRRSNEKLFF. CDR3 bases: TGCGCCAGCAGCCCAGACAGGAGGAGTAATGAAAAACTGTTTTTT.

V gene TRBV6-1 combines with J gene TRBJ1-3; 7 nucleotides line up with TRBD1. From germline, CDR1 is MNHNS and CDR2 SASEGT. V gave up 0 bases and J gave up 5 bases; unmatched junction bases: 4. The CDR3 extends over 15 amino acids. In DNA, the CDR3 is TGTGCCAGCAGTGAAGCTAAGGGGGCGAGAAACACCATATATTTT. Its translation: CASSEAKGARNTIYF.

This clone was detected only once. CDR3: CASSIITGSYEQYF. In DNA form, the CDR3 reads TGTGCCAGCAGCATAATCACAGGGTCCTACGAGCAGTACTTC. The rearrangement uses TRBV7-9 and TRBJ2-7; perhaps TRBD1 as D (6 bases). The CDR3 has 14 residues. Looked up from germline, CDR1 is SEHNR and CDR2 is FQNEAQ (reference sequence). Between the trimmed V and J ends, which lost 5 bases and 1 base, there was a span of 12 bases.

The chain combines TRBV27 with TRBJ1-2; D is possibly TRBD1 (5 bases). Germline assignment: CDR1 MNHEY and CDR2 SMNVEV (reference sequence). The CDR3 has 14 amino acids. V lost 2 bases to trimming and J lost 10 bases, with 17 bases between them. CDR3 in DNA: TGTGCCAGCAGTTTAGGTGGGCAGGGTAGTAACTACACCTTC. This codes for CASSLGGQGSNYTF.

This rearrangement joins TRBV21-1 to TRBJ1-1. TRBV21-1 is described as a pseudogene. This CDR3 has 14 amino acids. The DNA of the CDR3 is TGTGCCAGCAGCAAAGTTGAGTTGAACACTGAAGCTTTCTTT. Its protein is CASSKVELNTEAFF.

V is TRBV9 and J is TRBJ2-1, with D possibly TRBD2 on 6 matching bases. The CDR3 totals 14 residues. Trimming removed 4 bases at V and 10 bases at J, with 18 bases between. Germline V gene sequence: CDR1 SGDLS, CDR2 YYNGEE. The CDR3 loop is CASSIGSSKEEQFF. CDR3 bases: TGTGCCAGCAGCATCGGGAGTAGTAAGGAGGAGCAGTTCTTC. The full variable domain, rest sourced from reference TRBV9 and TRBJ2-1, is DSGVTQTPKHLITATGQRVTLRCSPRSGDLSVYWYQQSLDQGLQFLIQYYNGEERAKGNILERFSAQQFPDLHSELNLSSLELGDSALYFCASSIGSSKEEQFFGPGTRLTVL.

V and J are TRBV29-1 and TRBJ2-7; 10 positions agree with TRBD1. Germline loops: CDR1 SQVTM, CDR2 ANQGSEA. Unmatched junction bases numbered 8, after V lost 1 base and J lost 5 bases. This CDR3 comprises 15 residues. CDR3 region: CSVEARDRGGNEQYF. The CDR3 region has the DNA TGCAGCGTTGAAGCCCGGGACAGGGGAGGCAACGAGCAGTACTTC.

The chain carries TRBV12-1 and TRBJ2-1; the table's D gene call, TRBD2, was not cross checked with the DNA. TRBV12-1 is listed as a pseudogene. The CDR3 covers 13 residues. This CDR3 is CASSPRLYNEQFF. In DNA, the CDR3 is TGTGCCAGCAGCCCGCGACTGTACAATGAGCAGTTCTTC.

The rearrangement joins TRBV30 to TRBJ2-7; TRBD1 agrees at 8 bases. V lost 2 bases, J lost 1 base, and 10 bases stayed unmatched. Germline loops: CDR1 GTSNPN, CDR2 SVGIG (reference sequence). The length of the CDR3 is 16 residues. Written as DNA, the CDR3 is TGTGCCTGGAGTTTTCCACCGGGACAGGAGTCCTACGAGCAGTACTTC. Its translation is CAWSFPPGQESYEQYF.

The V and J genes are TRBV28 and TRBJ2-7; the D gene is possibly TRBD2 (6 bases). The V end lost 2 bases, the J end lost 9 bases, and 11 bases lay between the germline ends. Germline CDR1 reads MDHEN; CDR2 reads SYDVKM. The CDR3 has 12 amino acids. The CDR3 region is CASSLRSGLQYF. The DNA of the CDR3 is TGTGCCAGCAGTTTACGGTCGGGACTGCAGTACTTC.

The chain couples TRBV5-4 to TRBJ2-7; 7 bases are shared with TRBD1. V was clipped by 3 bases and J by 0 bases; unmatched bases: 3. CDR1 and CDR2 from the germline V gene are SGHNT and YYREEE (reference sequence). The CDR3 runs 14 residues. Here the CDR3 DNA reads TGTGCCAGCAGCTCGACAGGGAGCTCCTACGAGCAGTACTTC. Residues: CASSSTGSSYEQYF.